The clone carrying this TCR beta chain was found a few times. Its matching antigen is unknown. The study made its TCR cDNA through 5'RACE template switching. That step introduced a universal primer site along with UMIs. TCRdb re-called the 5' RACE reads with MiXCR, one entry per CDR3 protein. The sample records around 500,000 distinct CDR3 sequences, around a fifth being singletons. This record comes from a study of T cells after yellow fever vaccination. Study at large: Fractions of limited cellularity were prepared by means of SMART-Seq v4 Ultra Low Input. Whole-study results and caveats: Contamination of FACS-sorted repertoires by abundant clonotypes from the bulk population could occur. A secondary response was less intense yet reached its peak sooner, at day 5 versus 15.

The V gene lost 7 bases and the J gene lost 0 bases, with 14 bases spanning the gap. This CDR3 comprises 15 residues. Germline V gene lookup returns CDR1 SGHTA and CDR2 FQGNSA. The input for sequencing was PBMCs, taken 21 days after the first yellow fever vaccination. V and J are TRBV7-2 and TRBJ2-3; D gene uncertain. The source of this sequence is a man aged 18 to 35 who received the YFV17D yellow fever vaccine. CDR3 sequence: CASTEGAISTDTQYF. The CDR3 bases are TGTGCCAGCACCGAAGGAGCGATAAGCACAGATACGCAGTATTTT.